Detailed here is one TCR beta chain. RNA transcripts provided the source from which TCR beta CDR3 regions were amplified. TCR CDR3 underwent first-round RT-PCR with the HTBI primer set. In TCRdb, the multiplex PCR reads were re-called with MiXCR into one record per CDR3 protein. Of roughly 290,000 distinct CDR3 sequences listed, roughly 15% were seen once; the top ten hold 7.9%. The authors deemed Graves' hyperthyroidism stable absent ophthalmopathy progression within 18 months. The data are from a study of T cells in Graves' hyperthyroidism and ophthalmopathy. V gave up 6 bases and J gave up 3 bases; unmatched junction bases: 13. The CDR3 runs 15 residues. Germline lookup yields CDR1 SQVTM and CDR2 ANQGSEA.

The V and J genes are TRBV29-1 and TRBJ2-5, with TRBD1 matching over 7 bases. This TCR was recovered from a woman between 40 and 50 years old with Graves' hyperthyroidism. Sequenced input: blood. In DNA, the CDR3 is TGCAGCGTCTCGGAAGGGGGCGGTACTAAAGAGACCCAGTACTTC. As protein: CSVSEGGGTKETQYF.